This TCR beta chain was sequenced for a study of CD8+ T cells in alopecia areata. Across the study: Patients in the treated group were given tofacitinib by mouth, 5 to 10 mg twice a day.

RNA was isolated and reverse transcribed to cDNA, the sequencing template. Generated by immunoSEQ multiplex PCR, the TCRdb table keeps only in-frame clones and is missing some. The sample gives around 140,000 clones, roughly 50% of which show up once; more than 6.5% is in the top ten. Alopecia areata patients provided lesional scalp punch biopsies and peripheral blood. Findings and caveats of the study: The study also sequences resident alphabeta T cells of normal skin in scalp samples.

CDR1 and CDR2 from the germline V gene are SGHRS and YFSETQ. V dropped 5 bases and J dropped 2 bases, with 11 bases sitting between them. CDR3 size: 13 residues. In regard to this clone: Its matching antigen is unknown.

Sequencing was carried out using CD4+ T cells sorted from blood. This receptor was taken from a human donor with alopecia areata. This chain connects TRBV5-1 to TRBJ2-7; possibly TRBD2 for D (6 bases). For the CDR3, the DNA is TGCGCCAGCAGATACTGGACTACCTACGAGCAGTACTTC. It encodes CASRYWTTYEQYF.